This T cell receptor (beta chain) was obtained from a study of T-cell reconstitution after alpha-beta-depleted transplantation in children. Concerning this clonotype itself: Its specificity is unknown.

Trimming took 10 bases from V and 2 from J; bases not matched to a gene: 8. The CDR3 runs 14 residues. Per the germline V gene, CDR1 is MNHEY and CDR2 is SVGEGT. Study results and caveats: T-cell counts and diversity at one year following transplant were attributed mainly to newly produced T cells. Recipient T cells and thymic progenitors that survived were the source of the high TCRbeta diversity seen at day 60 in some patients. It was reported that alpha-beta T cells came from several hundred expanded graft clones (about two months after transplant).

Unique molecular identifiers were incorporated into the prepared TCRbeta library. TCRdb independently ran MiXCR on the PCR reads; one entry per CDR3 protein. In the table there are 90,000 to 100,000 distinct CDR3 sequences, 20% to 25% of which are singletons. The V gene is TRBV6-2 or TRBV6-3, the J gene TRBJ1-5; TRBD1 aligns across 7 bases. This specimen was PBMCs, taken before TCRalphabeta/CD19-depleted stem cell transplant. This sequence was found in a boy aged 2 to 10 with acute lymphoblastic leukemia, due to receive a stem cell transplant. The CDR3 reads CATTTGSGNQPQHF. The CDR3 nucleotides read TGTGCCACCACGACAGGGTCGGGCAATCAGCCCCAGCATTTT.